The next 2 T cell receptor beta chains were all read from a single sample in a study of PD-L1 blockade in urothelial cancer. The time point: pretreatment peripheral blood. This table comes from immunoSEQ multiplex PCR, and its TCRdb copy is limited to in-frame clones, with some not included. Here the sample spans more than 55,000 clones, about four fifths being singletons. Here the sequenced sample was PBMCs, taken around atezolizumab (anti-PD-L1) treatment. The source of these receptors is a man between 70 and 80 years old with urothelial cancer.

The CDR3 is CASSLVASGSRRRADTQYF. CDR3 sequence (DNA): TGCGCCAGCAGCTTGGTCGCTAGCGGGAGTAGAAGACGGGCAGATACGCAGTATTTT. V gene TRBV5-1 combines with J gene TRBJ2-3, with 10 bases that match TRBD2. From germline, CDR1 is SGHRS and CDR2 YFSETQ. With V trimmed by 0 bases and J by 4 bases, 14 bases remained unmatched. This CDR3 has 19 residues.

DNA for the CDR3: TGTGCCAGCAGCTTAGTAGTGGGAGTCGGTAACTATGGCTACACCTTC. Encoded protein: CASSLVVGVGNYGYTF. The chain combines TRBV7-8 with TRBJ1-2; no clear D. In germline, CDR1 is SGHVS, CDR2 FQNEAQ. The CDR3 extends over 16 amino acids. V was cut by 1 base and J by 1 base, with 13 bases left in between.